Below, one TCR beta chain is given with its context. This record comes from a study of blood T cell repertoires in COVID-19. Study information: Sources were T cells, B-cell-depleted T cells, or PBMCs; the material itself was cDNA or gDNA.

Profiled with immunoSEQ multiplex PCR; TCRdb holds only in-frame clones, not every one. The sample yields roughly 400,000 clones, over 75% seen once. V dropped 4 bases and J dropped 8 bases, with 11 bases sitting between them. CDR1 is DFQATT and CDR2 is SNEGSKA in the germline V gene (reference sequence). The CDR3 has 11 amino acids. The study drew participants aged about 18 to 95 years from roughly 25 US areas. Self-reported history from a screening survey and questionnaire set each donor's cohort. Resolution of symptoms, clearance, or two negative PCRs was present in recovered Cohort 3 donors. This TCR was sampled from a man aged 25-45 years who had recovered from COVID-19. The specimen was PBMCs or T cells enriched from blood (not recorded which). V usage is TRBV20-1 and J usage is TRBJ1-1; D call uncertain. The CDR3 loop is CSAIIGREAFF. Here the CDR3 DNA reads TGCAGTGCTATCATAGGGAGAGAAGCTTTCTTT.